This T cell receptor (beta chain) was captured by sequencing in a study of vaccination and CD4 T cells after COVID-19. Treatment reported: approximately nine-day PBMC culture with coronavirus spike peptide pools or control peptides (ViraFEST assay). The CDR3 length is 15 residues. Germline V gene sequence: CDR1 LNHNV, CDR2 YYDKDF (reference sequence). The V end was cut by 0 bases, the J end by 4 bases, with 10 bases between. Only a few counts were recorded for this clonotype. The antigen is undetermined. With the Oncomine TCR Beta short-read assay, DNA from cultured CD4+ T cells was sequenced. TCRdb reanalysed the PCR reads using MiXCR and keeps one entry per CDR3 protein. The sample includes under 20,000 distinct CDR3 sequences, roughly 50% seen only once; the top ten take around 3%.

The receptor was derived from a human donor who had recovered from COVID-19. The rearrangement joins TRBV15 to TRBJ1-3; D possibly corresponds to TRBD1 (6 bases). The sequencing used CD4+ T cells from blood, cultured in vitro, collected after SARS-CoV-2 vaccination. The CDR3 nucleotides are TGTGCCACCAGCAGAGATTTTGGACAGGGAAACACCATATATTTT. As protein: CATSRDFGQGNTIYF.